This TCR beta chain emerged from a study of shared clonotypes between healthy human individuals. Each PCR replicate from the sorted subsets contained 150 to 250 ng DNA, which is tens of thousands of T cell genomes. Produced via immunoSEQ multiplex PCR; TCRdb's table is partial and in-frame only. The profile shows roughly 1 million clones, more than 65% of them singletons. Study-wide results and caveats: Across subsets, estimated richness was generally greater for naive than for memory populations.

The CDR3 runs to 14 residues. Germline V gene data show CDR1 as LNHDA and CDR2 as SQIVND (reference sequence). Trimming pared 4 bases from V and 7 bases from J, leaving 13 bases between. Notes on this clone: Its specificity is not known.

This sequence joins TRBV19 and TRBJ1-4, with D perhaps matching TRBD1 (6 bases). The specimen was memory CD4+ T cells sorted from blood. The subset: CD45RA-negative fraction. This clonotype was obtained from a young man in good health. The chain's CDR3 is CASSTGQRTEKLFF. CDR3 sequence (DNA): TGTGCCAGTAGTACGGGACAACGGACTGAAAAACTGTTTTTT.